This T cell receptor beta chain was profiled in a study of blood T cell repertoires in COVID-19. About the study: Italy, Spain and the United States were the sources of the convalescent and acute COVID-19 samples.

Original methodology: By means of reference gene primer amplification, nucleated cell counts were estimated. Only in-frame clones appear in the TCRdb table, and some are missing; sequencing was by immunoSEQ multiplex PCR. The V and J calls and clone size are taken from that table; D and trimming were inferred from the DNA. The sample contains fewer than 85,000 clones, around 76% of which appear only once. What was sequenced was peripheral blood. The TCR was taken from an elderly woman with active or convalescent COVID-19.

The CDR3 DNA follows: TGTGCCAGCAGCCCCGTCCGGGTCTTGACTGAAGCTTTCTTT. Translation: CASSPVRVLTEAFF. V usage is TRBV9 and J usage is TRBJ1-1; D is unresolved. The CDR3 totals 14 residues. Germline CDR1 is SGDLS and CDR2 is YYNGEE. V lost 4 bases, J lost 5 bases, and 15 bases lay in between.